The present T cell receptor (beta chain) was sequenced within a study of blood T cell repertoires in COVID-19. Overall study: T cells, B-cell-depleted T cells, or PBMCs supplied cDNA or gDNA.

Repertoires were generated with immunoSEQ multiplex PCR, while TCRdb's copy carries only in-frame clones and drops some. The sample holds 200,000 to 300,000 clones, 88% seen once. This clone was seen a few times. Trimming removed 0 bases from V and 10 bases from J, with 12 bases in between. The CDR3 contains 13 residues. Germline CDR1 and CDR2: SGDLS and YYNGEE. Material for sequencing was peripheral blood. This chain connects TRBV9 to TRBJ2-3; D possibly corresponds to TRBD1 (6 bases). The clonotype comes from a woman under 40 with COVID-19, enrolled during active disease. CDR3 DNA sequence: TGTGCCAGCAGCGTAGTCGAGGGGGTAGCGCAGTATTTT. This translates into CASSVVEGVAQYF.